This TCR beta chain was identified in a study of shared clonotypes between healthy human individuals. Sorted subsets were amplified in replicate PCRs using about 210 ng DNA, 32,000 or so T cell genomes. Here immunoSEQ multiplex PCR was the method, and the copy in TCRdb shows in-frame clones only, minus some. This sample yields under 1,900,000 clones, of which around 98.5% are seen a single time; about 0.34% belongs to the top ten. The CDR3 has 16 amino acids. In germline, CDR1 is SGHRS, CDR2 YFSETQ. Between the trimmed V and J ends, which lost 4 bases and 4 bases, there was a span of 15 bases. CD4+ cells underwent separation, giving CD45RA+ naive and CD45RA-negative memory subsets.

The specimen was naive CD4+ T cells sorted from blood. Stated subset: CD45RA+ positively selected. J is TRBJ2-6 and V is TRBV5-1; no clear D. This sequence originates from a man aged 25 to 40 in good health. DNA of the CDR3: TGCGCCAGCAGCCTCTCAATGCCCCGGGGGGCCAACGTCCTGACTTTC. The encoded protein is CASSLSMPRGANVLTF.